This T cell receptor (beta chain) was identified during a study of regulatory T cells in long-lasting Graves disease. Study context: Antithyroid drugs had been taken under 3 months by newly diagnosed Graves' patients.

The germline V gene encodes CDR1 MNHNS and CDR2 SASEGT. The CDR3 is 18 amino acids. V was clipped by 3 bases and J by 2 bases; unmatched bases: 11. Building of the TCR beta libraries involved iRepertoire HTBI primers and Arm-PCR of CDR3 regions. In TCRdb, the multiplex PCR reads were re-called with MiXCR into one record per CDR3 protein. The sample gives 440,000 or so distinct CDR3 sequences, 14% to 15% of which show up once; around 17% is in the top ten. The sample holds a few counts of this clonotype. Its matching antigen is unknown. Study-wide results and caveats: Persistent disease exhibited a predilection for TRBV28, TRBJ1-2 and TRBJ2-5. Comparison showed that persistent patients shared more public clonotypes (2,741) than new patients (approximately 930).

Specified time point: newly diagnosed GD, antithyroid drugs for less than 3 months. PBMCs provided the RNA from which the TCR library was made. These sequences were also reported in another study, on T cells in Graves' hyperthyroidism and ophthalmopathy.

Sequenced here: peripheral blood mononuclear cells (PBMCs), sampled at new diagnosis, from a patient treated with antithyroid drugs. The clonotype comes from a woman aged 25 to 39 with Graves disease. The chain uses TRBV6-1 and TRBJ1-5, with TRBD1 matching 9 bases. The CDR3 bases are TGTGCCAGCAGTGAGCCTGGACAGGGGCTGATGGGCAATCAGCCCCAGCATTTT. Translating gives CASSEPGQGLMGNQPQHF.